A single sample gave rise to the 26 T cell receptor beta chains below, sequenced in a study of T cell responses to AZD1222 COVID-19 vaccine (dated by TCRdb to about 2021). Libraries came from the immunoSEQ multiplex PCR assay. The table comes from immuneACCESS by way of TCRdb, which keeps in-frame sequences with V and J called. Part of the clones is missing from these tables; in studies checked, under half for an unresolved V gene and the rest for unknown reasons. The sample table holds roughly 120,000 clones, of which around 85% were seen once. The top ten hold over 8% of the sample. Read against the paper, the sample's time point label means: baseline before first vaccination. Here the sequenced sample was peripheral blood, taken on day 0 of AZD1222 vaccination. Receptors originate from an adult in good health.

The chain carries TRBV19 and TRBJ1-6; D is uncertain. V was pared by 8 bases and J by 9 bases, with 14 bases between. CDR3 length equals 13 residues. From germline, CDR1 is LNHDA and CDR2 SQIVND (reference sequence). CDR3 in DNA: TGTGCCAGTTCCCCCGGTGTTGGTTCACCCCTCCACTTT. As protein: CASSPGVGSPLHF.

The V call is TRBV11-3, the J call TRBJ2-1, with unresolved D. Trimming pared 4 bases from V and 9 bases from J, leaving 19 bases between. Looked up from germline, CDR1 is SGHNT and CDR2 is YENEEA. The CDR3 runs to 15 residues. Written as DNA, the CDR3 is TGTGCCAGCAGCTCATCCAGAATATCCTTCGTTGAGCAGTTCTTC. It codes for CASSSSRISFVEQFF.

The rearrangement uses TRBV13 and TRBJ2-1; D may be TRBD1 or TRBD2 (5 bases each). This CDR3 has 16 amino acids. Germline assignment: CDR1 PRHDT and CDR2 FYEKMQ (reference sequence). Deletions cut 6 bases from V and 5 bases from J, with 20 bases between. The CDR3 DNA follows: TGTGCCAGCAGTCGTCTTGAAACGGGGCGAAACAATGAGCAGTTCTTC. Its translation: CASSRLETGRNNEQFF.

CDR3 bases: TGTGCCAGCAGCACCTCCGGGAGGGGGCACAAAAACATTCAGTACTTC. Translation gives CASSTSGRGHKNIQYF. The V gene is TRBV11-3, the J gene TRBJ2-4; the D gene is possibly TRBD2 (8 bases). The CDR3 length is 16 residues. With 5 bases removed from V and 3 bases from J, the gap between germline ends came to 17 bases. Germline values: CDR1 SGHNT, CDR2 YENEEA.

The chain has TRBV5-1 and TRBJ2-5, with D perhaps matching TRBD1 (5 bases). This CDR3 is 16 amino acids long. V was pared by 0 bases and J by 3 bases, with 15 bases between. In germline, CDR1 is SGHRS, CDR2 YFSETQ. The CDR3 bases are TGCGCCAGCAGCTTGGCTCTCAGGGTCGGAGAAGAGACCCAGTACTTC. Translated, it gives CASSLALRVGEETQYF.

The genes are TRBV15 and TRBJ2-3; D is perhaps TRBD2 (5 bases). Trimming took 1 base from V and 4 from J, leaving 9 bases between them. CDR3 length: 14 amino acids. Germline V gene lookup returns CDR1 LNHNV and CDR2 YYDKDF (reference sequence). CDR3 sequence (DNA): TGTGCCACCAGCAGAGGACTGGGAGCAGATACGCAGTATTTT. Residues: CATSRGLGADTQYF.

The rearrangement uses TRBV6-5 and TRBJ2-5, with TRBD2 matching 8 bases. With V trimmed by 7 bases and J by 4 bases, 8 bases remained unmatched. This CDR3 contains 14 residues. The V gene's germline CDR1 is MNHEY and CDR2 SVGAGI. CDR3 in DNA: TGTGCCAGCAATCCGGGGGGGAGGAGAGAGACCCAGTACTTC. Translation: CASNPGGRRETQYF.

This sequence joins TRBV5-8 and TRBJ1-2; 7 bases fit TRBD1. The CDR3 extends over 15 amino acids. Germline V gene sequence: CDR1 SGHTS, CDR2 YDEGEE. V trimming: 0 bases; J trimming: 4 bases; junction bases outside the gene matches: 6. In DNA form, the CDR3 reads TGTGCCAGCAGCTTGGGGGCGGGACAGATCTATGGCTACACCTTC. It encodes CASSLGAGQIYGYTF.

This chain uses TRBV7-9 with TRBJ1-3, with unresolved D. Germline V gene lookup returns CDR1 SEHNR and CDR2 FQNEAQ (reference sequence). The CDR3 spans 15 residues. The V end lost 1 base, the J end lost 0 bases, and 7 bases lay between the germline ends. The CDR3 loop is CASSLVLLSGNTIYF. The CDR3 DNA is TGTGCCAGCAGCTTAGTCTTACTCTCTGGAAACACCATATATTTT. Using reference TRBV7-9 and TRBJ1-3 for the parts outside the CDR3, the full variable domain is DTGVSQNPRHKITKRGQNVTFRCDPISEHNRLYWYRQTLGQGPEFLTYFQNEAQLEKSRLLSDRFSAERPKGSFSTLEIQRTEQGDSAMYLCASSLVLLSGNTIYFGEGSWLTVV.

The V and J genes are TRBV20-1 and TRBJ1-4, with no clear D. V dropped 0 bases and J dropped 8 bases, with 1 base sitting between them. The CDR3 contains 10 residues. Per the germline V gene, CDR1 is DFQATT and CDR2 is SNEGSKA (reference sequence). CDR3 coding DNA: TGCAGTGCTAGAGAGGAAAAACTGTTTTTT. It codes for CSAREEKLFF.

The chain uses TRBV7-6 and TRBJ2-7; TRBD1 agrees at 8 bases. Germline V lookup: CDR1 SGHVS, CDR2 FNYEAQ. The CDR3 loop spans 15 amino acids. Unmatched junction bases numbered 8, after V lost 3 bases and J lost 4 bases. The DNA for the CDR3 is TGTGCCAGCAGCTTCGAAACAGGGGGTAAATACGAGCAGTACTTC. Encoded protein: CASSFETGGKYEQYF.

V gene TRBV2 combines with J gene TRBJ1-4, with D uncertain. V was cut by 7 bases and J by 6 bases, with 12 bases left in between. The CDR3 is 13 residues long. The germline V gene has CDR1 SNHLY and CDR2 FYNNEI. The CDR3 loop reads CASTAESYEKLFF. CDR3 in DNA: TGTGCCAGCACCGCTGAAAGTTATGAAAAACTGTTTTTT.

This clone showed up just once. The chain combines TRBV6-5 with TRBJ1-5; 11 bases align to TRBD1. CDR3 length: 15 amino acids. Germline CDR1 and CDR2: MNHEY and SVGAGI. The V segment lost 5 bases and the J segment 5 bases; nucleotides outside the gene matches: 5. In DNA form, the CDR3 reads TGTGCCAGCAGTCCCGGACAGGGGGCCGATCAGCCCCAGCATTTT. Its protein product is CASSPGQGADQPQHF.

The genes are TRBV6-5 and TRBJ2-7; D remains unclear. This CDR3 contains 15 residues. The V gene lost 6 bases and the J gene lost 2 bases, with 17 bases spanning the gap. The V gene's germline CDR1 is MNHEY and CDR2 SVGAGI. This CDR3 is CASRPQIVGAYEQYF. The DNA for the CDR3 is TGTGCCAGCAGACCCCAAATAGTTGGAGCCTACGAGCAGTACTTC.

In its sample, this clone was seen a few times. The chain recombines TRBV6-2 or TRBV6-3 with TRBJ1-1; D gene uncertain. The CDR3 is 15 residues long. Deletions cut 2 bases from V and 1 base from J, with 11 bases between. The germline CDR1 and CDR2 sequences are MNHEY and SVGEGT. CDR3 protein: CASSYPRTGNTEAFF. In DNA, the CDR3 is TGTGCCAGCAGTTACCCGAGGACGGGGAACACTGAAGCTTTCTTT.

This sequence joins TRBV19 and TRBJ2-5; 10 bases are a match to TRBD1. The CDR3 has 15 residues. Losses at the gene ends were 4 bases for V and 4 bases for J; bases not matched to a gene: 6. CDR1 is LNHDA, CDR2 SQIVND, per germline (reference sequence). CDR3 nucleotides: TGTGCCAGTAGTAGAGGACAGGGGGGAGGAGAGACCCAGTACTTC. Its protein is CASSRGQGGGETQYF.

The chain has TRBV10-2 and TRBJ1-2; unclear D gene. The length of the CDR3 is 12 residues. Trimming removed 3 bases from V and 8 bases from J, with 10 bases in between. CDR1 and CDR2 (germline): WSHSY, SAAADI. The CDR3 DNA reads as TGCGCCAGCAGTGACCCGGTGGGGGGCTACACCTTC. It translates to CASSDPVGGYTF.

This clone turned up a few times. CDR3 nucleotides: TGTGCCAGCAGCTCGGGGACCGCCTATGGCTACACCTTC. Its protein is CASSSGTAYGYTF. This chain connects TRBV7-8 to TRBJ1-2; D is perhaps TRBD1 (5 bases). Trimming removed 4 bases at V and 4 bases at J, with 10 bases between. From germline, CDR1 is SGHVS and CDR2 FQNEAQ. The length of the CDR3 is 13 residues.

On this clone itself: The same CDR3 is also encoded by other DNA sequences in this sample. The gene calls are TRBV7-2 and TRBJ2-3, with 8 bases lining up with TRBD2. The CDR3 spans 14 residues. The V and J ends lost 5 bases and 2 bases, in that order; junction bases with no gene match: 3. CDR1 is SGHTA, CDR2 FQGNSA, per germline. CDR3: CASSLGGATDTQYF. The DNA for the CDR3 is TGTGCCAGCAGCCTCGGGGGGGCCACAGATACGCAGTATTTT.

The chain uses TRBV5-1 and TRBJ2-5, with D possibly matching TRBD1 (6 bases). The CDR3 runs 14 residues. Between the trimmed V and J ends, which lost 4 bases and 5 bases, there was a span of 15 bases. Germline loops: CDR1 SGHRS, CDR2 YFSETQ. CDR3 loop: CASSGLQGRETQYF. CDR3 nucleotide sequence: TGCGCCAGCAGCGGGTTACAGGGTCGGGAGACCCAGTACTTC.

The chain carries TRBV5-1 and TRBJ2-5; TRBD2 is a possible D gene (7 bases). This CDR3 has 14 amino acids. CDR1 is SGHRS, CDR2 YFSETQ, per germline. V was clipped by 4 bases and J by 5 bases, with 15 bases between them. The CDR3 DNA follows: TGCGCCAGCAGCCCTGGGGGGGGCTGGGAGACCCAGTACTTC. It yields the protein CASSPGGGWETQYF.

The V call is TRBV30, the J call TRBJ1-4; D is unresolved. The CDR3 totals 13 residues. Germline CDR1 GTSNPN, CDR2 SVGIG (reference sequence). The ends were cut back, 8 bases at V and 4 bases at J, with 14 bases in the middle. The chain's CDR3 is CAVERANNEKLFF. CDR3 nucleotide sequence: TGTGCCGTGGAAAGGGCTAATAATGAAAAACTGTTTTTT.

The V gene is TRBV19, the J gene TRBJ1-6; D not resolved. This CDR3 is built from 13 residues. The V end was cut by 6 bases, the J end by 8 bases, with 11 bases between. Germline V gene lookup returns CDR1 LNHDA and CDR2 SQIVND (reference sequence). The CDR3 spells CASRPRTDSPLHF. The DNA for the CDR3 is TGTGCCAGTAGGCCTAGAACCGATTCACCCCTCCACTTT.

This chain links TRBV30 with TRBJ1-6; no definite D call. Trimming took 7 bases from V and 5 from J, leaving 12 bases between them. The CDR3 is made up of 13 amino acids. The germline V gene encodes CDR1 GTSNPN and CDR2 SVGIG (reference sequence). The CDR3 sequence is CASVGQDNSPLHF. The DNA of the CDR3 is TGTGCCTCGGTCGGGCAGGATAATTCACCCCTCCACTTT.

This chain joins TRBV3-1 (or the pseudogene TRBV3-2) and TRBJ2-7; D possibly corresponds to TRBD2 (6 bases). The V end was cut by 4 bases, the J end by 2 bases, with 18 bases between. There are 16 residues in the CDR3. CDR1 and CDR2 (germline): LGHDT, YNNKEL (reference sequence). CDR3 region: CASSPGTPPLTYEQYF. CDR3 bases: TGTGCCAGCAGCCCCGGGACTCCACCATTAACCTACGAGCAGTACTTC.

This chain links TRBV5-4 with TRBJ1-1, with D maybe TRBD1 (6 bases). CDR3 length: 17 residues. The V and J ends lost 2 bases and 0 bases respectively, with 17 bases between them. CDR1 is SGHNT, CDR2 YYREEE, per germline (reference sequence). CDR3 DNA: TGTGCCAGCAGCTTTAATACGGGGGGCTTCGTGAACACTGAAGCTTTCTTT. It yields the protein CASSFNTGGFVNTEAFF.